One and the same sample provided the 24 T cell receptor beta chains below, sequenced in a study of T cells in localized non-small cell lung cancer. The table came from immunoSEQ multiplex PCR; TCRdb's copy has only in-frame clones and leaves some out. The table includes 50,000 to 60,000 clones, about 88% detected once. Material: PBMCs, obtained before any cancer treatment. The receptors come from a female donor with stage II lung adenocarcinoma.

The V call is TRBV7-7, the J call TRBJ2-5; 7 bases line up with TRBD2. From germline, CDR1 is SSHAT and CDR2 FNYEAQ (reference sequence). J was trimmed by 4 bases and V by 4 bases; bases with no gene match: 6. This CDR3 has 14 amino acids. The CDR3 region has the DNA TGTGCCAGCAGCTCAAGCGGGGCCGGAGAGACCCAGTACTTC. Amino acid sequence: CASSSSGAGETQYF.

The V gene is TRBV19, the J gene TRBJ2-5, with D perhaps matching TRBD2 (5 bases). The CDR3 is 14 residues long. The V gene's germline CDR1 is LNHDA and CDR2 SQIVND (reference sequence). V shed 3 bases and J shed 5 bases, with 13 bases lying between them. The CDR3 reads CASSMNNRGETQYF. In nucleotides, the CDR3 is TGTGCCAGTAGTATGAATAACAGAGGGGAGACCCAGTACTTC.

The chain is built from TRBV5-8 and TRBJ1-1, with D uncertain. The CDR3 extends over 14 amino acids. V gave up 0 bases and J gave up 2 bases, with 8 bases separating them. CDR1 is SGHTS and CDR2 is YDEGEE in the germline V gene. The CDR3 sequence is CASSLVPPNTEAFF. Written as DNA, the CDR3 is TGTGCCAGCAGCTTGGTGCCGCCCAACACTGAAGCTTTCTTT.

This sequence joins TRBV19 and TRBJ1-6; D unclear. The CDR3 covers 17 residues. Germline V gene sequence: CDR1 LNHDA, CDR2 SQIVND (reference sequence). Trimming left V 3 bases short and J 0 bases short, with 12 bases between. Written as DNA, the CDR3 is TGTGCCAGTAGTATCGTCAAGGGAAGCTCCTATAATTCACCCCTCCACTTT. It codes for CASSIVKGSSYNSPLHF.

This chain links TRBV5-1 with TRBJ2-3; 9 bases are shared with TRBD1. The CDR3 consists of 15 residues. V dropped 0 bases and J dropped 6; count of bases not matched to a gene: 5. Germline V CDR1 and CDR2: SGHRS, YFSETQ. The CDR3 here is CASSLEDRGRDTQYF. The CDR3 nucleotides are TGCGCCAGCAGCTTGGAGGACAGGGGAAGGGATACGCAGTATTTT.

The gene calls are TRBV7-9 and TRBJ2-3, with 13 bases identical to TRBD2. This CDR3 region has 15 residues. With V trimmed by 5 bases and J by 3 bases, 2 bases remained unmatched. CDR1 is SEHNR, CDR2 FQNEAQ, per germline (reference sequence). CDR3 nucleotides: TGTGCCAGCAGCCCGACTAGCGGGGGGACAGATACGCAGTATTTT. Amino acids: CASSPTSGGTDTQYF.

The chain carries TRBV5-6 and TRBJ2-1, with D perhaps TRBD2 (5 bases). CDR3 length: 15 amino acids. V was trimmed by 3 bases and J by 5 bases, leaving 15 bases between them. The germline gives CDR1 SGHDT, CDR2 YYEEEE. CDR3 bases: TGTGCCAGCAGCTGGCCCTACGGGGTAAACAATGAGCAGTTCTTC. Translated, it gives CASSWPYGVNNEQFF.

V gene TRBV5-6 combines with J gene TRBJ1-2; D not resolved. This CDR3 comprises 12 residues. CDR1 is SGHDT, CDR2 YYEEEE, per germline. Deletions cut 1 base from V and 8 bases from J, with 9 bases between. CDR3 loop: CASSLTSEGYTF. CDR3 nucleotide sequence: TGTGCCAGCAGCTTGACGTCCGAAGGCTACACCTTC.

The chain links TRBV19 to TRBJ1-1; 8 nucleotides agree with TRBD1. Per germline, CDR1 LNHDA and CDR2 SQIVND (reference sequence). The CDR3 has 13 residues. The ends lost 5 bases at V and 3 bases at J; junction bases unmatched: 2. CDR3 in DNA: TGTGCCAGTAGTGCGGACAGGGACACTGAAGCTTTCTTT. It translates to CASSADRDTEAFF.

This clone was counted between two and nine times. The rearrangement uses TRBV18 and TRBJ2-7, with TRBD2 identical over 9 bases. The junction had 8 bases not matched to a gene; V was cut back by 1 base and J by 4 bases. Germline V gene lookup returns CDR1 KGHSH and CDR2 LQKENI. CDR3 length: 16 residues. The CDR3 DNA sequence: TGTGCCAGCTCACCACTTATGGTAGCGGGGGTTTACGAGCAGTACTTC. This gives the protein CASSPLMVAGVYEQYF. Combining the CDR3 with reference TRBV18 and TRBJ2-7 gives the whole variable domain NAGVMQNPRHLVRRRGQEARLRCSPMKGHSHVYWYRQLPEEGLKFMVYLQKENIIDESGMPKERFSAEFPKEGPSILRIQQVVRGDSAAYFCASSPLMVAGVYEQYFGPGTRLTVT.

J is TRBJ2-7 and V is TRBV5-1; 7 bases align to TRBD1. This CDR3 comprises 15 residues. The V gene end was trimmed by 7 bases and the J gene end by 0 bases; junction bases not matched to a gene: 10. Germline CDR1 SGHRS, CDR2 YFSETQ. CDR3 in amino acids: CASGPTGSTSYEQYF. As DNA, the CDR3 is TGCGCCAGCGGCCCGACAGGGTCAACCTCCTACGAGCAGTACTTC.

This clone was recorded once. In DNA, the CDR3 is TGTGCCAGCAGAGCCATCCCGATGAACACTGAAGCTTTCTTT. As protein: CASRAIPMNTEAFF. The chain has TRBV2 and TRBJ1-1, with no clear D. The CDR3 has 14 amino acids. The V end lost 6 bases, the J end lost 0 bases, and 11 bases lay between the germline ends. Germline V CDR1 and CDR2: SNHLY, FYNNEI.

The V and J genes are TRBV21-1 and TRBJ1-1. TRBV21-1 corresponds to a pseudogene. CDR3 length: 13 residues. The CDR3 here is CASRPGEESEAFF. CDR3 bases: TGTGCCAGCAGGCCCGGGGAGGAGTCTGAAGCTTTCTTT.

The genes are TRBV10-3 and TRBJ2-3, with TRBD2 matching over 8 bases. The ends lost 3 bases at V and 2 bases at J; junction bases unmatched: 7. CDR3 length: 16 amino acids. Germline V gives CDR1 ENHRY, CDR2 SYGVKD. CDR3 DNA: TGTGCCATCAGTGACGGGAGTAGCGGGGCCACAGATACGCAGTATTTT. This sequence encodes CAISDGSSGATDTQYF.

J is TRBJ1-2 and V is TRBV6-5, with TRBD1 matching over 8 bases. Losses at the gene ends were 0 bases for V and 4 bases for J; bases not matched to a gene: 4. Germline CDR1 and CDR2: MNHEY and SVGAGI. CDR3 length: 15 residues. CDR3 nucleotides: TGTGCCAGCAGTTACTCGGACAGGGAAGTCTATGGCTACACCTTC. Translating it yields CASSYSDREVYGYTF.

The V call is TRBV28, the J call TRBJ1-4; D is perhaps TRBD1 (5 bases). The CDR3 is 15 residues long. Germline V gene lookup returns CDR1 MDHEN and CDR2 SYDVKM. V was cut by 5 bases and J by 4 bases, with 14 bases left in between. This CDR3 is CASSTGTEFNEKLFF. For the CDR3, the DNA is TGTGCCAGCAGTACTGGGACCGAATTTAATGAAAAACTGTTTTTT.

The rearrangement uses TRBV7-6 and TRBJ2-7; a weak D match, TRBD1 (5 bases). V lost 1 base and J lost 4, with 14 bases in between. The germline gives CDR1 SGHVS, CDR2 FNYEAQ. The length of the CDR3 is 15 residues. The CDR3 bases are TGTGCCAGCAGCTTAGAGCAGGGCCCCGTTTACGAGCAGTACTTC. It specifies CASSLEQGPVYEQYF. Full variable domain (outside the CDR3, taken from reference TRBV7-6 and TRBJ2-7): GAGVSQSPRYKVTKRGQDVALRCDPISGHVSLYWYRQALGQGPEFLTYFNYEAQQDKSGLPNDRFSAERPEGSISTLTIQRTEQRDSAMYRCASSLEQGPVYEQYFGPGTRLTVT.

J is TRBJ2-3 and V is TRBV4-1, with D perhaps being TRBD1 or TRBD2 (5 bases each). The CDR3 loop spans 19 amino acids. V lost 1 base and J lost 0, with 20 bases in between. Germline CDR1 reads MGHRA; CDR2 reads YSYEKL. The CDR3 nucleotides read TGCGCCAGCAGCCAAGGGGTCCTTCGGGGACCCGAAAGCACAGATACGCAGTATTTT. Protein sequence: CASSQGVLRGPESTDTQYF.

The CDR3 sequence: CASKGQGGNTEAFF. DNA for the CDR3: TGTGCCAGCAAAGGACAGGGGGGCAACACTGAAGCTTTCTTT. This chain uses TRBV9 with TRBJ1-1; 10 nucleotides align to TRBD1. The V gene end was trimmed by 6 bases and the J gene end by 2 bases; junction bases not matched to a gene: 4. CDR3 length equals 14 residues. The germline V gene has CDR1 SGDLS and CDR2 YYNGEE.

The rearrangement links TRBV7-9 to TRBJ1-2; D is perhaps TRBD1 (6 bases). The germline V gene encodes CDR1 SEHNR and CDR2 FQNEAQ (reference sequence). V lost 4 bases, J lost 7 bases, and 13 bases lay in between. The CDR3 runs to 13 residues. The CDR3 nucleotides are TGTGCCAGCAGCTCGATAGGGGGGATTGGCTACACCTTC. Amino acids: CASSSIGGIGYTF.

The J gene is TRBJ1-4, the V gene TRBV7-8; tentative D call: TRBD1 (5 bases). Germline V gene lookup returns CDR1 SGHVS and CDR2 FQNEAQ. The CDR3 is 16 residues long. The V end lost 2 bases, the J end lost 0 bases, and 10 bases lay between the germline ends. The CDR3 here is CASSLRWGTTNEKLFF. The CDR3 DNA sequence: TGTGCCAGCAGCTTAAGGTGGGGGACAACTAATGAAAAACTGTTTTTT.

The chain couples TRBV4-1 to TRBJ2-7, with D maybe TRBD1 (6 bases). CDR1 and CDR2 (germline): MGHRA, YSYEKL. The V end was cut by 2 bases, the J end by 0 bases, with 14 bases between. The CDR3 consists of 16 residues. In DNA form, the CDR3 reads TGCGCCAGCAGCCAAACTTGGACAGATAACTCCTACGAGCAGTACTTC. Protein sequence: CASSQTWTDNSYEQYF.

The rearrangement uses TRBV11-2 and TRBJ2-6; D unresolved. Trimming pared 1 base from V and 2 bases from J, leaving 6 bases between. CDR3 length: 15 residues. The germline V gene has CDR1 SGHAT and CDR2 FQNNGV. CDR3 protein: CASSLASPGANVLTF. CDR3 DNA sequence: TGTGCCAGCAGCTTAGCCAGTCCTGGGGCCAACGTCCTGACTTTC.

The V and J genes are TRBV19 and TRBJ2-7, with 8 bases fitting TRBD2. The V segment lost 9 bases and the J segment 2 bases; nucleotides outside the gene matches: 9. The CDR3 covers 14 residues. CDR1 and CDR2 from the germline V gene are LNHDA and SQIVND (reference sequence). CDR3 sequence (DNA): TGTGCCAGCCGGCGGGAGGCGACGACCTACGAGCAGTACTTC. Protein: CASRREATTYEQYF.